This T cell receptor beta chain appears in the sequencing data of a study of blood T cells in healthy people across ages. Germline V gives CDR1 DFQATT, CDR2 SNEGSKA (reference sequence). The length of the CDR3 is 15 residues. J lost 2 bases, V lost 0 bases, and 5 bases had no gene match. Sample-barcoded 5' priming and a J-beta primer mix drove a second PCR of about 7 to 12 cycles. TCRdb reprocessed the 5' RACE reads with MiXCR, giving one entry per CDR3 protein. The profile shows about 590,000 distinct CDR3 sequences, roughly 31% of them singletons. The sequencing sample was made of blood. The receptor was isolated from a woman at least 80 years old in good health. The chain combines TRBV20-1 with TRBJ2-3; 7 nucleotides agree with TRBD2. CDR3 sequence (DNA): TGCAGTGCTAGAGATCCAGCGGGAAACACAGATACGCAGTATTTT. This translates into CSARDPAGNTDTQYF.